The 17 T cell receptor beta chains in this list originate from one sample, sequenced in a study of beta chain features in type 1 diabetes. cDNA synthesis used the whole RNA isolate, giving expressed TCRB sequences. The table came from immunoSEQ multiplex PCR; TCRdb's copy has only in-frame clones and leaves some out. This sample has a few hundred thousand clones; approximately 31% occur once, and the top ten carry 0.05% to 0.07%. Sequencing was done on a sample of naive CD4+ T cells from blood. The receptors derive from a man younger than 30 in good health.

The sample holds a few counts of this clone. V usage is TRBV4-3 and J usage is TRBJ1-4; maybe TRBD1 (5 bases). This CDR3 comprises 16 residues. V lost 3 bases and J 7 bases, leaving 18 bases between the germline ends. Germline CDR1 reads LGHNA; CDR2 reads YSLEER. The CDR3 reads CASSHDLRDGSEKLFF. DNA for the CDR3: TGCGCCAGCAGCCATGACCTCCGGGACGGCTCTGAAAAACTGTTTTTT.

This clone came up a few times. The chain combines TRBV7-9 with TRBJ2-7; 9 positions agree with TRBD2. J was trimmed by 3 bases and V by 5 bases; bases with no gene match: 11. This CDR3 region has 16 residues. The germline V gene has CDR1 SEHNR and CDR2 FQNEAQ (reference sequence). The CDR3 spells CASSLGTGLAGYEQYF. CDR3 bases: TGTGCCAGCAGCCTAGGAACGGGACTAGCAGGCTACGAGCAGTACTTC.

The V call is TRBV6-5, the J call TRBJ2-1, with TRBD2 as a possible D gene (5 bases). The CDR3 has 16 amino acids. V lost 2 bases and J 3 bases, leaving 14 bases between the germline ends. Germline CDR1 reads MNHEY; CDR2 reads SVGAGI. The CDR3 sequence: CASSYQPRTGYNEQFF. DNA for the CDR3: TGTGCCAGCAGTTACCAACCGCGGACTGGCTACAATGAGCAGTTCTTC.

Note on this clone: The identical CDR3 is also encoded by other nucleotide sequences in the sample. The gene calls are TRBV7-9 and TRBJ2-5; D gene uncertain. Germline CDR1 SEHNR, CDR2 FQNEAQ (reference sequence). V was clipped by 5 bases and J by 1 base, with 2 bases between them. This CDR3 contains 11 residues. CDR3 nucleotides: TGTGCCAGCAGCGCCCAAGAGACCCAGTACTTC. Translated, it gives CASSAQETQYF.

This clone is a singleton in its sample. The gene calls are TRBV28 and TRBJ2-4, with D perhaps matching TRBD2 (5 bases). Germline CDR1 and CDR2: MDHEN and SYDVKM. The V end was cut by 6 bases, the J end by 7 bases, with 19 bases between. The length of the CDR3 is 15 residues. DNA of the CDR3: TGTGCCAGCAGCCAACTGCCCGGGAATGAGAACATTCAGTACTTC. This encodes CASSQLPGNENIQYF.

V is TRBV30 and J is TRBJ1-1; D is unresolved. V was pared by 0 bases and J by 1 base, with 6 bases between. CDR3 size: 13 residues. The germline V gene encodes CDR1 GTSNPN and CDR2 SVGIG (reference sequence). The CDR3, as DNA: TGTGCCTGGAGTGTTTGGGAGAACACTGAAGCTTTCTTT. Translated, it gives CAWSVWENTEAFF.

This clone was picked up a small number of times. The chain is built from TRBV19 and TRBJ2-6, with D possibly matching TRBD1 (5 bases). CDR3 length: 16 amino acids. In germline, CDR1 is LNHDA, CDR2 SQIVND (reference sequence). The germline V and J ends were trimmed by 5 bases and 2 bases, with 13 bases remaining between them. The CDR3 loop reads CASSLLGVAGANVLTF. The CDR3 region has the DNA TGTGCCAGTAGTCTATTAGGGGTGGCTGGGGCCAACGTCCTGACTTTC.

This chain joins TRBV4-3 and TRBJ2-1; D is possibly TRBD2 (6 bases). This CDR3 comprises 15 residues. Germline CDR1 and CDR2: LGHNA and YSLEER. The ends were cut back, 5 bases at V and 7 bases at J, with 18 bases in the middle. The CDR3 nucleotides are TGCGCCAGCAGCGCCCGGGACTGGAGGTGGAATGAGCAGTTCTTC. Amino acids: CASSARDWRWNEQFF.

This clone was seen more than once but under ten times. The genes are TRBV30 and TRBJ2-2; the D gene is possibly TRBD1 (6 bases). There are 16 residues in the CDR3. Trimming took off 0 bases at V and 0 bases at J, with 11 bases between the two ends. CDR1 GTSNPN and CDR2 SVGIG come from the germline V gene (reference sequence). The CDR3 DNA reads TGTGCCTGGAGTGTACGGACAGTTGCGAACACCGGGGAGCTGTTTTTT. Translated: CAWSVRTVANTGELFF. The full variable domain, rest sourced from reference TRBV30 and TRBJ2-2, is SQTIHQWPATLVQPVGSPLSLECTVEGTSNPNLYWYRQAAGRGLQLLFYSVGIGQISSEVPQNLSASRPQDRQFILSSKKLLLSDSGFYLCAWSVRTVANTGELFFGEGSRLTVL.

V gene TRBV28 combines with J gene TRBJ2-1; D gene ambiguous. Germline values: CDR1 MDHEN, CDR2 SYDVKM. V lost 2 bases and J 8 bases, leaving 7 bases between the germline ends. CDR3 length: 12 amino acids. The CDR3 region is CASSLLGYEQFF. CDR3 DNA sequence: TGTGCCAGCAGTTTACTAGGGTATGAGCAGTTCTTC.

V usage is TRBV25-1 and J usage is TRBJ2-5; tentative D call: TRBD2 (6 bases). Trimming cost V 5 bases and J 6 bases, with 16 bases left between them. The CDR3 runs to 14 residues. Per the germline V gene, CDR1 is MGHDK and CDR2 is SYGVNS. The CDR3 protein is CASSPRAGSKTQYF. Written as DNA, the CDR3 is TGTGCCAGCAGTCCCAGGGCGGGGAGTAAGACCCAGTACTTC.

This clone was seen once. CDR3 DNA: TGTGCCAGCAGCTTAGATAGAGGACTAGCGGGAGCTGAGACCCAGTACTTC. Protein sequence: CASSLDRGLAGAETQYF. The chain uses TRBV13 and TRBJ2-5, with 13 bases identical to TRBD2. Trimming cost V 1 base and J 5 bases; bases outside gene matches: 7. Germline V lookup: CDR1 PRHDT, CDR2 FYEKMQ (reference sequence). The CDR3 has 17 amino acids.

The rearrangement links TRBV5-6 to TRBJ2-5; 9 bases are a match to TRBD2. Germline loops: CDR1 SGHDT, CDR2 YYEEEE. The CDR3 has 16 residues. The ends lost 0 bases at V and 5 bases at J; junction bases unmatched: 8. The CDR3 spells CASSLVGGRALETQYF. DNA for the CDR3: TGTGCCAGCAGCTTGGTTGGCGGGAGGGCCTTGGAGACCCAGTACTTC.

This clone was found a few times. The chain links TRBV9 to TRBJ2-2, with a weak D call TRBD1 (6 bases). Trimming pared 4 bases from V and 6 bases from J, leaving 13 bases between. CDR1 and CDR2 (germline): SGDLS, YYNGEE. The CDR3 is made up of 14 amino acids. The CDR3 loop reads CASSPTGFPGELFF. CDR3 sequence (DNA): TGTGCCAGCAGCCCAACAGGGTTCCCCGGGGAGCTGTTTTTT.

The chain employs TRBV18 and TRBJ2-1; 11 bases line up with TRBD2. The CDR3 is 15 amino acids. The V and J ends lost 4 bases and 9 bases, in that order; junction bases with no gene match: 8. Germline V gives CDR1 KGHSH, CDR2 LQKENI. In DNA form, the CDR3 reads TGTGCCAGCTCACTGCAACTAGCGGGAGCCGGTGAGCAGTTCTTC. Its protein product is CASSLQLAGAGEQFF.

This clone was found a few times. This chain joins TRBV29-1 and TRBJ2-7; D may be TRBD1 (6 bases). The CDR3 spans 14 residues. Per germline, CDR1 SQVTM and CDR2 ANQGSEA. Trimming removed 7 bases from V and 1 base from J, with 17 bases in between. CDR3: CSAVPDSSSYEQYF. The CDR3 nucleotides are TGCAGCGCCGTTCCGGACAGCTCTTCCTACGAGCAGTACTTC.

The V gene is TRBV29-1, the J gene TRBJ2-7, with a possible D match to TRBD2 (6 bases). The CDR3 extends over 11 amino acids. CDR1 and CDR2 from the germline V gene are SQVTM and ANQGSEA. Trimming took off 6 bases at V and 4 bases at J, with 10 bases between the two ends. The CDR3 DNA reads as TGCAGCGTCGGACGGGAGTACGAGCAGTACTTC. Translated: CSVGREYEQYF.